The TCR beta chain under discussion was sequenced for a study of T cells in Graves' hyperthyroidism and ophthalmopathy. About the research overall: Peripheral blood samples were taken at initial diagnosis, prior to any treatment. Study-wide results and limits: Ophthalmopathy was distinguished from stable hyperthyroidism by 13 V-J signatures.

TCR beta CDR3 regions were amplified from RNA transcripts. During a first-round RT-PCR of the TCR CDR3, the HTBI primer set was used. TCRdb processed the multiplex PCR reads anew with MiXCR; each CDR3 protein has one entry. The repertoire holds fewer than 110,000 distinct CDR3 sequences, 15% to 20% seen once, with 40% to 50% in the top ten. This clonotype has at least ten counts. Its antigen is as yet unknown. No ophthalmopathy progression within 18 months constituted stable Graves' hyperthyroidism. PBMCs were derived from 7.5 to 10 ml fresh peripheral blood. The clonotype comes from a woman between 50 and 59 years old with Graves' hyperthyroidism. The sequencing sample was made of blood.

The CDR3 here is CSVRGSRQGRTYNEQFF. The CDR3 DNA is TGCAGCGTCAGGGGGAGTCGACAGGGGAGAACCTACAATGAGCAGTTCTTC. V and J are TRBV29-1 and TRBJ2-1; 8 bases match TRBD1. V was pared by 6 bases and J by 2 bases, with 15 bases of the junction left unmatched. From germline, CDR1 is SQVTM and CDR2 ANQGSEA. This CDR3 contains 17 residues.